The 8 T cell receptor beta chains presented below share a single source sample, sequenced in a study of blood T cell repertoires in COVID-19. Generated by immunoSEQ multiplex PCR, the TCRdb table keeps only in-frame clones and is missing some. The sample lists around 100,000 clones; 91% were seen once. The sequenced sample was peripheral blood. Receptors originate from a human donor with active COVID-19. The donor label of this sample is uncertain.

This clone was observed a single time. The J gene is TRBJ1-1, the V gene TRBV6-6, with 7 bases matching TRBD1. V was clipped by 0 bases and J by 5 bases; unmatched bases: 6. Germline CDR1 is MNHNY and CDR2 is SVGAGI (reference sequence). The CDR3 has 15 residues. CDR3 sequence (DNA): TGTGCCAGCAGTTACTCGCAAGGGGGCAATACTGAAGCTTTCTTT. Amino acid sequence: CASSYSQGGNTEAFF.

The rearrangement uses TRBV7-9 and TRBJ1-3; D is unresolved. Trimming removed 5 bases from V and 3 bases from J, with 11 bases in between. Germline CDR1 reads SEHNR; CDR2 reads FQNEAQ (reference sequence). There are 14 residues in the CDR3. The CDR3 nucleotides are TGTGCCAGCAGCCCGGGGATGCGTGGAAACACCATATATTTT. Translated: CASSPGMRGNTIYF.

In nucleotides, the CDR3 is TGTGCCAGCAGTGAAAATACTAACCAAGAGACCCAGTACTTC. Its protein is CASSENTNQETQYF. The chain links TRBV6-1 to TRBJ2-5, with D unclear. The V gene's germline CDR1 is MNHNS and CDR2 SASEGT. The CDR3 covers 14 residues. The V end lost 2 bases, the J end lost 0 bases, and 7 bases lay between the germline ends.

This rearrangement joins TRBV2 to TRBJ1-1, with TRBD1 identical over 8 bases. This CDR3 has 14 residues. After removal of 5 bases from V and 9 bases from J, the junction contained 11 bases not matched to a gene. The V gene's germline CDR1 is SNHLY and CDR2 FYNNEI. The CDR3 coding sequence is TGTGCCAGCAGTCCGTCGGGGCAGGGGGCTCAAGCTTTCTTT. Translated, it gives CASSPSGQGAQAFF.

The rearrangement links TRBV24-1 to TRBJ2-1; 14 bases agree with TRBD2. The CDR3 spans 17 residues. Looked up from germline, CDR1 is KGHDR and CDR2 is SFDVKD. Germline trimming cut 6 bases from V and 3 bases from J; bases unmatched to any gene: 6. CDR3 DNA: TGTGCCACCAGTAAGACTAGCGGGGGGGCCGACTACAATGAGCAGTTCTTC. The encoded protein is CATSKTSGGADYNEQFF.

In its sample, this clone was seen once. The rearrangement uses TRBV19 and TRBJ2-2, with TRBD1 matching over 9 bases. Germline V CDR1 and CDR2: LNHDA, SQIVND (reference sequence). V dropped 6 bases and J dropped 10; count of bases not matched to a gene: 12. The CDR3 has 15 amino acids. The CDR3 loop reads CASSATGTGFVELFF. The CDR3 DNA follows: TGTGCCAGTAGCGCTACCGGGACAGGGTTTGTGGAGCTGTTTTTT. The entire variable domain, with the rest obtained from reference TRBV19 and TRBJ2-2, is as follows: DGGITQSPKYLFRKEGQNVTLSCEQNLNHDAMYWYRQDPGQGLRLIYYSQIVNDFQKGDIAEGYSVSREKKESFPLTVTSAQKNPTAFYLCASSATGTGFVELFFGEGSRLTVL.

The J gene is TRBJ2-7, the V gene TRBV28; D remains ambiguous. The V end was cut by 6 bases, the J end by 1 base, with 7 bases between. The CDR3 is made up of 12 amino acids. In germline, CDR1 is MDHEN, CDR2 SYDVKM. The CDR3: CASSPRSYEQYF. CDR3 coding DNA: TGTGCCAGCAGCCCTCGGTCCTACGAGCAGTACTTC.

The chain recombines TRBV5-1 with TRBJ2-2; 8 bases fit TRBD1. CDR3 length equals 16 residues. Per the germline V gene, CDR1 is SGHRS and CDR2 is YFSETQ. Germline trimming cut 2 bases from V and 1 base from J; bases unmatched to any gene: 4. The CDR3 is CASSFSGTGNTGELFF. In nucleotides, the CDR3 is TGCGCCAGCAGCTTTTCCGGGACAGGGAACACCGGGGAGCTGTTTTTT. Using reference TRBV5-1 and TRBJ2-2 for the parts outside the CDR3, the full variable domain is KAGVTQTPRYLIKTRGQQVTLSCSPISGHRSVSWYQQTPGQGLQFLFEYFSETQRNKGNFPGRFSGRQFSNSRSEMNVSTLELGDSALYLCASSFSGTGNTGELFFGEGSRLTVL.